The entry below describes one TCR beta chain. This clonotype was observed a single time. Its specific antigen is unknown. No base-level quality is on record; no much larger clone is a single base apart. Support from one read is weak. The sample belongs to a study of blood T cells in healthy people across ages (dated by TCRdb to about 2015). General notes on the study: In model experiments, roughly one uniquely barcoded TCR beta cDNA molecule per two T cells was captured by template switching. The donors were divided into four age groups: young (average 16 years), middle-aged (about 39), aged (about 60) and long-lived (about 79). Donors of different ages were randomly distributed across sequencing lanes to avoid experimental bias. For two donors (one aged 18 to 29 and one aged 80 or older), the study analyzed two additional independent replicas of 1 million unique cDNA reads from the same blood draw. Using deep sequencing normalized with unique cDNA molecular identifiers, the study measured how TCR beta repertoire diversity changes with age.

The library was produced with 5' RACE. This sample was sequenced with an Illumina HiSeq 2500. A second about 7 to 11 cycle PCR used a sample-barcoded 5' primer and a J-beta primer mix. A template-switch 5' adaptor carrying 12 random nucleotides introduced a unique molecular identifier onto each TCR beta cDNA molecule. At least 2.5 million CDR3-containing paired-end reads were obtained from each sample. The Mint cDNA synthesis kit, primed by a TRBC-specific oligonucleotide, was used to synthesize first-strand cDNA from all RNA. Following uracil-DNA glycosylase treatment, a first 18-cycle PCR with universal primers M1SS and BC2_uni_R was performed on all cDNA. Processing in the source paper ran as follows. Normalization of each sample was performed by random selection of 1 million high-quality reads, each carrying a distinct molecular identifier. Instead of being binned into consensus sequences, reads with shared molecular identifiers were discarded. MiTCR, run with a Q25 quality threshold and the strictest error-elimination algorithm, handled CDR3 identification, clonotype clustering and error correction. A nonparametric unseen species model using Euler transformation provided a lower-bound estimate of total TCR beta diversity. TCRdb cleaned the public reads at Q25 with fastp, built clones with MiXCR and kept in-frame beta chains. Rows with a matching CDR3 protein are joined into one entry that keeps the most common DNA and genes. TCRdb's processing, not the authors' own work, is the source of the V and J calls. The sample table holds about 670,000 distinct CDR3 sequences, of which 40% to 50% were seen once. The top ten hold about 30% of the sample.

At the junction V is shortened by 8 bases and J by 5 bases; bases outside the gene matches: 4. Taken from the germline V gene, the CDR1 and CDR2 loops are SGHTA and FQGTGA. The CDR3, from cysteine to phenylalanine, totals 13 residues. CDR3 DNA is the only sequence kept; it has 39 bases, read in frame from the first base. Broad study findings and their caveats: Compared with the aged group, the long-lived group had more naive CD4+ T cells, fewer expanded clones and increased TCR diversity, a pattern suggesting age selection. Since profiling was done on bulk unsorted PBMCs, naive and antigen-experienced compartments could not be conclusively compared. As age increased, observed TCR beta diversity per million T cells dropped in a roughly linear way, and a significant reduction was already evident by age roughly 36. The CMV infection status of donors was not known, potentially confounding age-related changes in expanded clonotypes. Estimates of total diversity based on one million sequenced T cells were considered lower bounds and underestimates. The percentage of naive T cells measured by flow cytometry correlated strongly with observed TCR beta diversity.

Systemically healthy Caucasian individuals from Russia, some 38 in total and aged roughly 6 to 100 years, were included as donors. Each donor gave ten milliliters of peripheral blood, collected into EDTA-treated Vacutainer tubes. Ficoll-Paque density-gradient centrifugation was used to isolate PBMCs, with at least 6 million obtained per sample. Trizol reagent was used to extract total RNA from the PBMCs, yielding at least 6 micrograms per sample. For every donor, flow cytometry on a PBMC aliquot measured the percentage of naive CD45RAhigh/CD27high T cells. The chain couples TRBV7-3 to TRBJ2-1; 9 nucleotides in the junction match TRBD2. The sample consisted of blood. The TCR comes from an elderly man in good health. The bases read TGTGCCAGCGGGACTAGCACAAACAATGAGCAGTTCTTC. Its translation is CASGTSTNNEQFF.